Sequencing of this T cell receptor (beta chain) was carried out in a study of response to subunit inactivated influenza vaccine. From germline, CDR1 is SGHTA and CDR2 FQGNSA. The CDR3 is 15 residues long. Between the trimmed V and J ends, which lost 6 bases and 4 bases, there was a span of 16 bases. This clonotype appeared a few times. Each CDR3 protein gets one entry after TCRdb re-called the RT-PCR reads with MiXCR. The profile shows more than 200,000 distinct CDR3 sequences, 12% of them singletons. The specimen comprised non-naive T cells sorted from PBMCs, sampled 14 to 15 days before vaccination. The V and J genes are TRBV7-2 and TRBJ2-1; D assignment may be TRBD1 or TRBD2 (5 bases each). The sequence came from a man aged 45-65 years who received an inactivated influenza vaccine. This CDR3 is CASSRSVGEYNEQFF. As DNA, the CDR3 is TGTGCCAGCAGTCGATCCGTAGGGGAGTACAATGAGCAGTTCTTC. Complete variable domain (other parts from reference TRBV7-2 and TRBJ2-1): GAGVSQSPSNKVTEKGKDVELRCDPISGHTALYWYRQSLGQGLEFLIYFQGNSAPDKSGLPSDRFSAERTGGSVSTLTIQRTQQEDSAVYLCASSRSVGEYNEQFFGPGTRLTVL.